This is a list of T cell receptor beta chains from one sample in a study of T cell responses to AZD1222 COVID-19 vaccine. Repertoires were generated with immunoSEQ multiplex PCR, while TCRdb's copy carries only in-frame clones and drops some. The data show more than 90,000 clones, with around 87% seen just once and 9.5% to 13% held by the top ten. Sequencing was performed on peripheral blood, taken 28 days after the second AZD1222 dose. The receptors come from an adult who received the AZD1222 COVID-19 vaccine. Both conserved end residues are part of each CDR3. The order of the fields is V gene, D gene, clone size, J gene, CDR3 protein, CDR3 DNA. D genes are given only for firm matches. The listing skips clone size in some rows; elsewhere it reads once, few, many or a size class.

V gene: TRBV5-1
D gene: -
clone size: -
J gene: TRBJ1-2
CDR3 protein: CASRTGSRGYTF
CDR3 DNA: TGCGCCAGCAGAACAGGGTCGCGTGGCTACACCTTC

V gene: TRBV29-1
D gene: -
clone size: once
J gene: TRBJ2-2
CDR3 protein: CSVEANTGELFF
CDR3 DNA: TGCAGCGTTGAAGCGAACACCGGGGAGCTGTTTTTT

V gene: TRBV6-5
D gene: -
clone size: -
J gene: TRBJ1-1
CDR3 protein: CASSYGGGVNTEAFF
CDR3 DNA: TGTGCCAGCAGTTACGGGGGAGGGGTGAACACTGAAGCTTTCTTT

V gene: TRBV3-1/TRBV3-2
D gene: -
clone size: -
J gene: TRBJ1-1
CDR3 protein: CASSQGGYSTEAFF
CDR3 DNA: TGTGCCAGCAGCCAAGGGGGGTACAGCACTGAAGCTTTCTTT

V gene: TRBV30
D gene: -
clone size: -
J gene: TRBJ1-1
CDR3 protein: CAWSPSGGEAFF
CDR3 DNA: TGTGCCTGGTCCCCGTCTGGGGGTGAAGCTTTCTTT

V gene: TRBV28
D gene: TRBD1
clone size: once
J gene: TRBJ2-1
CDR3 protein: CASSWGQGGNEQFF
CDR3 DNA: TGTGCCAGCAGCTGGGGACAGGGGGGCAATGAGCAGTTCTTC

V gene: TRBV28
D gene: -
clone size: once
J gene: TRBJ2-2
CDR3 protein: CASSFLLVGGELFF
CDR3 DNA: TGTGCCAGCAGTTTCTTGTTGGTAGGCGGGGAGCTGTTTTTT

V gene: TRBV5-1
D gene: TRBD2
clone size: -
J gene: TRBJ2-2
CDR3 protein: CASSPGLATTGELFF
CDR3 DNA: TGCGCCAGCAGCCCCGGACTAGCGACCACCGGGGAGCTGTTTTTT

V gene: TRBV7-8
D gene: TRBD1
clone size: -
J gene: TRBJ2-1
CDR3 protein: CASTIQGAAGEQFF
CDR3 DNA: TGTGCCAGCACCATCCAGGGGGCCGCGGGTGAGCAGTTCTTC

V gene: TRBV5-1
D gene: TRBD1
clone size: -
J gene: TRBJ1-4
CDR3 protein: CASSYSGTGNEKLFF
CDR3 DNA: TGCGCCAGCAGCTATTCCGGGACAGGGAATGAAAAACTGTTTTTT

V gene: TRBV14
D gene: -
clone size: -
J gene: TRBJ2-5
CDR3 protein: CASSQVYGETQYF
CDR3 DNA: TGTGCCAGCAGCCAAGTTTATGGAGAGACCCAGTACTTC

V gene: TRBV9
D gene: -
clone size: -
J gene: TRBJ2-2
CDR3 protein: CASSVDRGRDTGELFF
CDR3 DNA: TGTGCCAGCAGCGTAGATCGGGGGAGAGACACCGGGGAGCTGTTTTTT

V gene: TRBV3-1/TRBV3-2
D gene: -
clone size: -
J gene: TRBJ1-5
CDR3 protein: CASSQDGSSNQPQHF
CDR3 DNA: TGTGCCAGCAGCCAAGACGGCTCTAGCAATCAGCCCCAGCATTTT

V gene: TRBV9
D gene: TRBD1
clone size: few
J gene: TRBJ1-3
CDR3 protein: CASSVVLQGPEGVPGNTIYF
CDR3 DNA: TGTGCCAGCAGCGTAGTGTTACAGGGGCCAGAGGGGGTCCCTGGAAACACCATATATTTT

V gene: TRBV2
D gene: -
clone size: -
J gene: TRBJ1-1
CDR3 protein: CASSRTVNTEAFF
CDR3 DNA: TGTGCCAGCTCGCGAACGGTGAACACTGAAGCTTTCTTT

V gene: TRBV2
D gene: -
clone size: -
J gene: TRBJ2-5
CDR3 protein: CASTGGTAQYF
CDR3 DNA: TGTGCCAGCACCGGCGGCACGGCCCAGTACTTC

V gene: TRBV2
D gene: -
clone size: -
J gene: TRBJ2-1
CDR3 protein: CASSEGSRSYNEQFF
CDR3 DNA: TGTGCCAGCAGTGAAGGCAGCCGCTCCTACAATGAGCAGTTCTTC

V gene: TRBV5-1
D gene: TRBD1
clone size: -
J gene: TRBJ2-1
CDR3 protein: CASSLRDRGLGRQFF
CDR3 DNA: TGCGCCAGCAGCTTGCGGGACAGGGGGCTCGGGAGGCAGTTCTTC

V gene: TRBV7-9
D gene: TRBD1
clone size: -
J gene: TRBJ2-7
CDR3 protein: CASSTGAGGYEQYF
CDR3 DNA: TGTGCCAGCAGCACCGGCGCAGGGGGCTACGAGCAGTACTTC

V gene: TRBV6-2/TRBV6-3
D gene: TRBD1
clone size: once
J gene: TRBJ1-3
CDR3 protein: CASSTDPGQGYSGNTIYF
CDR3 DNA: TGTGCCAGCAGTACCGACCCGGGACAGGGGTACTCTGGAAACACCATATATTTT

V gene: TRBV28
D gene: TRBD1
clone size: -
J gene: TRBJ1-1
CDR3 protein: CASSITRDSEAFF
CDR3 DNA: TGTGCCAGCAGTATAACTCGGGACAGTGAAGCTTTCTTT

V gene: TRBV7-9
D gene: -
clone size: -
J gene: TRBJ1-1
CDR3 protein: CASSGGRGEAAYTEAFF
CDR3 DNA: TGTGCCAGCAGCGGCGGACGGGGGGAGGCGGCCTACACTGAAGCTTTCTTT

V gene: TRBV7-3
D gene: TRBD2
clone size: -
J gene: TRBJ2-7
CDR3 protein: CASRSASGGEQYF
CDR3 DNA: TGTGCCAGCAGGTCCGCTAGCGGGGGGGAGCAGTACTTC

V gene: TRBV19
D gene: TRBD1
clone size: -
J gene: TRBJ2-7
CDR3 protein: CASSIETGAYEQYF
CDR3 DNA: TGTGCCAGTAGTATAGAGACAGGGGCCTACGAGCAGTACTTC

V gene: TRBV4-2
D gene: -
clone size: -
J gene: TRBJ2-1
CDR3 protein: CASSRPGTENNEQFF
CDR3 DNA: TGTGCCAGCAGCCGGCCCGGGACGGAAAACAATGAGCAGTTCTTC

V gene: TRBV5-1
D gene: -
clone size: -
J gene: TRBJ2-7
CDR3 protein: CASSLEAGIYYEQYF
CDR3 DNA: TGCGCCAGCAGCTTGGAAGCAGGGATCTACTACGAGCAGTACTTC

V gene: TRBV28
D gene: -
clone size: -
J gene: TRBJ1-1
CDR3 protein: CASSSPGLNTEAFF
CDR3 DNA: TGTGCCAGCAGTTCCCCGGGGCTCAACACTGAAGCTTTCTTT

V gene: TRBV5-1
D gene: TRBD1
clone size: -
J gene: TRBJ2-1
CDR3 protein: CASSPDRGADEQFF
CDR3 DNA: TGCGCCAGCAGCCCGGACAGGGGGGCCGATGAGCAGTTCTTC

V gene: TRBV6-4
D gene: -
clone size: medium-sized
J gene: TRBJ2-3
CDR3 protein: CASSLTTTDTQYF
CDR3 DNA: TGTGCCAGCAGCCTGACGACCACAGATACGCAGTATTTT

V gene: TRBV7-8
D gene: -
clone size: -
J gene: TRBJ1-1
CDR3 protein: CASSLRAEAFF
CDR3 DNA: TGTGCCAGCAGCTTGAGAGCTGAAGCTTTCTTT

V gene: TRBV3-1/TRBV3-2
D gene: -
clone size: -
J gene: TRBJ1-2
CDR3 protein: CASSRGTGNNYGYTF
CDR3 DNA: TGTGCCAGCAGCCGCGGGACGGGAAATAACTATGGCTACACCTTC

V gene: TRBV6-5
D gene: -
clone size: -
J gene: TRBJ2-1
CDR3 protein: CASRYPPTGESLEQFF
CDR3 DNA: TGTGCCAGCAGATACCCTCCGACGGGTGAGTCCCTTGAGCAGTTCTTC

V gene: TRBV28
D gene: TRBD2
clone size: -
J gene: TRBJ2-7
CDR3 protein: CASSSGLAGFEQYF
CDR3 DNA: TGTGCCAGCAGCTCTGGACTAGCGGGTTTCGAGCAGTACTTC

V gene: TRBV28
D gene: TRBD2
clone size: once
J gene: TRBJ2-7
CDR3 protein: CASSLWSGGLSYEQYF
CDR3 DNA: TGTGCCAGCAGTTTATGGTCGGGAGGCCTGTCCTACGAGCAGTACTTC

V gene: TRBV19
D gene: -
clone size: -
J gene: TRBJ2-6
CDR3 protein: CASNQRPGANVLTF
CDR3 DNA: TGTGCCAGTAATCAGAGGCCTGGGGCCAACGTCCTGACTTTC

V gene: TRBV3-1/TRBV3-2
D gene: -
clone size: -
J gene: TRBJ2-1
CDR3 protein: CASSHGGEQFF
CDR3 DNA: TGTGCCAGCAGCCACGGGGGTGAGCAGTTCTTC

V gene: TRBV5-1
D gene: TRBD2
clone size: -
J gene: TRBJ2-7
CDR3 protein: CASSSTSVEQYF
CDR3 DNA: TGCGCCAGCAGCTCGACTAGCGTCGAGCAGTACTTC

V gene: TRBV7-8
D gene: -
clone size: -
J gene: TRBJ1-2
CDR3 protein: CASSLTGASSGYTF
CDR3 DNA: TGTGCCAGCAGCTTAACTGGGGCCTCCAGTGGCTACACCTTC

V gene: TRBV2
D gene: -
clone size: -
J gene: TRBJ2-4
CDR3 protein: CASRGWAKNIQYF
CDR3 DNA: TGTGCCAGCAGGGGGTGGGCCAAAAACATTCAGTACTTC

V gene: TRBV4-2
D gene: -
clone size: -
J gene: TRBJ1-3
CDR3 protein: CASSHPGWSMENTIYF
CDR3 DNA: TGTGCCAGCAGCCACCCCGGTTGGAGTATGGAAAACACCATATATTTT

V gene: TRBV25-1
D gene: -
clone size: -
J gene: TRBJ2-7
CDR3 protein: CASRQGRLIEQYF
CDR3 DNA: TGTGCCAGTAGGCAGGGAAGGTTGATCGAGCAGTACTTC

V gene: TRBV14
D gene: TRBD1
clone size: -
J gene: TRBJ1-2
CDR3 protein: CASSPLRGLKGYTF
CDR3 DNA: TGTGCCAGCAGCCCCCTAAGGGGGCTGAAGGGCTACACCTTC

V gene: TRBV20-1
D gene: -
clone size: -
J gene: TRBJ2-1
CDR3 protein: CSANVQGEQFF
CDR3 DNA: TGCAGTGCTAACGTGCAAGGTGAGCAGTTCTTC

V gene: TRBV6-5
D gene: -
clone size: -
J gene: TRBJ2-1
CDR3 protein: CASSRGLPGEQFF
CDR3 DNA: TGTGCCAGCAGCCGTGGACTGCCAGGGGAGCAGTTCTTC

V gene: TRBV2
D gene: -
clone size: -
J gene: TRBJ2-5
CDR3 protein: CASRKVVEGETQYF
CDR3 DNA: TGTGCCAGCAGGAAGGTTGTGGAAGGAGAGACCCAGTACTTC